The 11 T cell receptor beta chains below come from one sample, sequenced in a study of cytomegalovirus exposure and HLA in healthy donors. 13 Jbeta primers and 60 Vbeta primers were used for the PCR. Sequenced by immunoSEQ multiplex PCR; TCRdb stores in-frame clones only, minus some. The table has 59,000 or so clones, 70% to 75% seen once. The specimen sequenced was PBMCs. These receptors were collected from a young man in good health and CMV-seropositive.

The chain employs TRBV19 and TRBJ1-2; 7 positions match TRBD1. The trim removed 5 bases at V and 8 bases at J, leaving 8 bases unmatched. Germline values: CDR1 LNHDA, CDR2 SQIVND (reference sequence). CDR3 length equals 13 residues. For the CDR3, the DNA is TGTGCCAGTAGTCCCCACAGGGGAAGGGGCTACACCTTC. Protein product: CASSPHRGRGYTF.

CDR3: CASSHGRGFWTGELFF. The CDR3 region has the DNA TGTGCCAGCAGTCATGGTAGGGGGTTTTGGACCGGGGAGCTGTTTTTT. The J gene is TRBJ2-2, the V gene TRBV28; D might be TRBD1 (6 bases). V lost 5 bases, J lost 5 bases, and 18 bases lay in between. The CDR3 contains 16 residues. The germline CDR1 and CDR2 sequences are MDHEN and SYDVKM.

The J gene is TRBJ2-5, the V gene TRBV4-1; TRBD1 might be the D (5 bases). Gene TRBJ2-7 matches the end of the DNA better, so the J call may be wrong. This CDR3 contains 14 residues. Germline V lookup: CDR1 MGHRA, CDR2 YSYEKL. This CDR3 reads CASSQDYRNYEQYF. CDR3 sequence (DNA): TGCGCCAGCAGCCAAGATTACAGGAACTACGAGCAGTACTTC.

The V call is TRBV7-9, the J call TRBJ2-2, with 11 bases lining up with TRBD1. Looked up from germline, CDR1 is SEHNR and CDR2 is FQNEAQ (reference sequence). This CDR3 is 16 amino acids long. The trim removed 1 base at V and 6 bases at J, leaving 4 bases unmatched. Here the CDR3 DNA reads TGTGCCAGCAGCTTAGGGACAGGGGGCGATCCCGGGGAGCTGTTTTTT. It specifies CASSLGTGGDPGELFF.

J is TRBJ2-3 and V is TRBV9, with D maybe TRBD1 (6 bases). V lost 0 bases, J lost 1 base, and 12 bases lay in between. The CDR3 is made up of 16 amino acids. Per germline, CDR1 SGDLS and CDR2 YYNGEE. CDR3 protein: CASSVGPGVGTDTQYF. CDR3 sequence (DNA): TGTGCCAGCAGCGTAGGCCCAGGGGTTGGCACAGATACGCAGTATTTT.

This clone has just a few counts. The chain couples TRBV27 to TRBJ1-1, with 8 positions matching TRBD1. The V and J ends lost 6 bases and 5 bases, in that order; junction bases with no gene match: 11. CDR3 size: 15 residues. CDR1 is MNHEY, CDR2 SMNVEV, per germline (reference sequence). The CDR3 protein is CASRLGTGSWTEAFF. CDR3 coding DNA: TGTGCCAGCAGGCTGGGGACAGGCTCATGGACTGAAGCTTTCTTT.

V gene TRBV6-1 combines with J gene TRBJ2-5, with a tentative D call TRBD1 (6 bases). This CDR3 contains 16 residues. Per the germline V gene, CDR1 is MNHNS and CDR2 is SASEGT. The V and J ends lost 2 bases and 2 bases respectively, with 15 bases between them. The CDR3 loop is CASSEQGRGPQETQYF. The CDR3 coding sequence is TGTGCCAGCAGTGAACAGGGCAGGGGCCCTCAAGAGACCCAGTACTTC.

The chain couples TRBV5-6 to TRBJ2-7; 12 bases fit TRBD1. Germline-derived CDR1 and CDR2 are SGHDT and YYEEEE. The ends lost 4 bases at V and 8 bases at J; junction bases unmatched: 7. This CDR3 is 14 amino acids long. The CDR3 DNA reads TGTGCCAGCAGCGCCCCGGGACAGGGGGCGAAGCAGTACTTC. Protein sequence: CASSAPGQGAKQYF.

This chain links TRBV14 with TRBJ1-2, with 7 positions matching TRBD1. V was clipped by 3 bases and J by 7 bases; unmatched bases: 8. CDR3 length equals 14 residues. Per germline, CDR1 SGHDN and CDR2 FVKESK. DNA for the CDR3: TGTGCCAGCAGCCAGGCTACAGGGGCGGGTGGCTACACCTTC. Amino acids: CASSQATGAGGYTF. Full variable domain (missing parts from reference TRBV14 and TRBJ1-2): EAGVTQFPSHSVIEKGQTVTLRCDPISGHDNLYWYRRVMGKEIKFLLHFVKESKQDESGMPNNRFLAERTGGTYSTLKVQPAELEDSGVYFCASSQATGAGGYTFGSGTRLTVV.

This clone was detected only a few times. The chain couples TRBV4-1 to TRBJ1-4; TRBD1 is a possible D gene (5 bases). Germline values: CDR1 MGHRA, CDR2 YSYEKL. V was trimmed by 3 bases and J by 8 bases, leaving 19 bases between them. The CDR3 runs 16 residues. Here the CDR3 reads CASSHRSGGVGEKLFF. The CDR3 coding sequence is TGCGCCAGCAGCCATAGGAGCGGAGGGGTTGGCGAAAAACTGTTTTTT.

The chain employs TRBV28 and TRBJ2-5, with TRBD1 matching 9 bases. Germline values: CDR1 MDHEN, CDR2 SYDVKM. Losses at the gene ends were 3 bases for V and 2 bases for J; bases not matched to a gene: 4. The CDR3 length is 15 residues. The CDR3 DNA sequence: TGTGCCAGCAGTTTCCCCGGGACAGGGCAAGAGACCCAGTACTTC. It yields the protein CASSFPGTGQETQYF.